The subject of this entry is one T cell receptor beta chain. Its antigen is not identified. TCR beta cDNA libraries had unique molecular identifiers. Some 500,000 cDNA molecules were recovered from an input of roughly 0.85 to 10 million T cells. TCRdb analysed the PCR reads with MiXCR anew, one entry per CDR3 protein. The sample consists of 450,000 or so distinct CDR3 sequences, 40% to 55% of them appearing once. This sample was taken from a study of post-analysis software for immune sequencing data. Turning to the study itself: The patients showed relapsing-remitting, secondary progressive and progressive-relapsing multiple sclerosis courses. Study-level findings and limits: Controls had lower frequencies than patients of about 5 TRBV segments, which included TRBV5-6, TRBV5-1 and TRBV20-1. Significantly lower normalized Chao1 diversity was found in patients with multiple sclerosis relative to controls.

Unmatched junction bases numbered 11, after V lost 5 bases and J lost 7 bases. This CDR3 comprises 14 residues. This TCR came from a girl aged 10-17 years with multiple sclerosis. What was sequenced was blood. The chain joins TRBV12-3 or TRBV12-4 to TRBJ2-7; 7 bases are a match to TRBD1. This CDR3 is CASSIRQGWNEQYF. CDR3 DNA: TGTGCCAGCAGTATCCGACAGGGTTGGAATGAGCAGTACTTC.